The present TCR beta chain was sequenced within a study of blood T cell repertoires in COVID-19. In the study overall: Some COVID-19 samples were acute and others convalescent; all came from the United States, Italy and Spain. Sample material is recorded as cDNA or gDNA derived from T cells, B-cell-depleted T cells, or PBMCs.

Libraries were prepared by immunoSEQ multiplex PCR; TCRdb keeps only in-frame clonotypes and omits some of them. Among approximately 280,000 clones, 75% to 90% were seen once, and the ten largest hold 2.2%. CDR3 length equals 14 residues. Germline V CDR1 and CDR2: MNHNY, SVGAGI (reference sequence). J was trimmed by 1 base and V by 6 bases; bases with no gene match: 4. The rearrangement uses TRBV6-6 and TRBJ2-7; 9 positions match TRBD1. This receptor was identified in a man aged 45-65 years with acute or convalescent COVID-19. Sample: peripheral blood. The CDR3 here is CASSQQGASYEQYF. The CDR3 DNA follows: TGTGCCAGCAGCCAACAGGGGGCGTCCTACGAGCAGTACTTC.